A selection of T cell receptor beta chains follows, all from one sample in a study of T-cell reconstitution after alpha-beta-depleted transplantation in children. TCRdb re-analysed the PCR reads in MiXCR, keeping a single row per CDR3 protein. The table records around 800,000 distinct CDR3 sequences, approximately 15% of them present only once. This specimen was PBMCs, mostly from graft donor cells, taken 360 days after TCRalphabeta/CD19-depleted stem cell transplant. Receptors were obtained from a male patient between 5 and 17 years old who had a stem cell transplant for acute lymphoblastic leukemia, so the T cells may come from the graft donor. Each CDR3 is given with its conserved first and last residue. The order of the fields is clone size, V gene, J gene, D gene, CDR3 DNA, CDR3 protein. D genes are given only for firm matches. Clone sizes are given selectively: once, few, many, or a class where the clone is expanded.

clone_size: -
v_call: TRBV18
j_call: TRBJ2-4
d_call: TRBD2
cdr3_nt: TGTGCCAGCTCACAGAACACGGGAGGCAAAAACATTCAGTACTTC
cdr3_aa: CASSQNTGGKNIQYF

clone_size: few
v_call: TRBV29-1
j_call: TRBJ1-1
d_call: -
cdr3_nt: TGCAGCGGGAAGAGGGGCAGTGGAACTGAAGCTTTCTTT
cdr3_aa: CSGKRGSGTEAFF

clone_size: -
v_call: TRBV5-1
j_call: TRBJ1-1
d_call: TRBD1
cdr3_nt: TGCGCCAGCAGCTTGGAACAGGGGAGCGACACTGAAGCTTTCTTT
cdr3_aa: CASSLEQGSDTEAFF

clone_size: few
v_call: TRBV12-3/TRBV12-4
j_call: TRBJ1-2
d_call: -
cdr3_nt: TGTGCCAGCACCGGGGGGTCGTCGGGCTATGGCTACACCTTC
cdr3_aa: CASTGGSSGYGYTF

clone_size: -
v_call: TRBV11-1
j_call: TRBJ2-1
d_call: -
cdr3_nt: TGTGCCAGCAGCTTAAGGTCGCAGGGGTATAGCTCCTACAATGAGCAGTTCTTC
cdr3_aa: CASSLRSQGYSSYNEQFF

clone_size: -
v_call: TRBV5-1
j_call: TRBJ2-1
d_call: TRBD1
cdr3_nt: TGCGCCAGCAGCCAGACAGGGTCCTACAATGAGCAGTTCTTC
cdr3_aa: CASSQTGSYNEQFF

clone_size: -
v_call: TRBV29-1
j_call: TRBJ1-1
d_call: -
cdr3_nt: TGCAGCGTTGAAGGGGGGACGGCGAACACTGAAGCTTTCTTT
cdr3_aa: CSVEGGTANTEAFF

clone_size: -
v_call: TRBV13
j_call: TRBJ2-7
d_call: TRBD2
cdr3_nt: TGTGCCAGCAGCAGGACTAGCGGGACCCGGCGGGGGGCCTACGAGCAGTACTTC
cdr3_aa: CASSRTSGTRRGAYEQYF

clone_size: many
v_call: TRBV5-1
j_call: TRBJ2-1
d_call: TRBD2
cdr3_nt: TGCGCCAGCAGCCACACAGCGCTAGCGGGAGTCAATGAGCAGTTCTTC
cdr3_aa: CASSHTALAGVNEQFF

clone_size: -
v_call: TRBV27
j_call: TRBJ2-2
d_call: TRBD2
cdr3_nt: TGTGCCAGCAGTTTGTGGGCGGGAGAGGACACCGGGGAGCTGTTTTTT
cdr3_aa: CASSLWAGEDTGELFF

clone_size: few
v_call: TRBV12-3/TRBV12-4
j_call: TRBJ1-3
d_call: -
cdr3_nt: TGTGCCAGCAGTTTTCTCGGAAACACCATATATTTT
cdr3_aa: CASSFLGNTIYF

clone_size: -
v_call: TRBV27
j_call: TRBJ2-3
d_call: -
cdr3_nt: TGTGCCAGCAGTATACTAGATTCAGATACGCAGTATTTT
cdr3_aa: CASSILDSDTQYF

clone_size: few
v_call: TRBV3-1
j_call: TRBJ2-3
d_call: TRBD2
cdr3_nt: TGTGCCAGCAGCCGAGAAAGCGGGAGAACAGATACGCAGTATTTT
cdr3_aa: CASSRESGRTDTQYF

clone_size: few
v_call: TRBV24-1
j_call: TRBJ2-5
d_call: -
cdr3_nt: TGTGCCACCAGTGATTTGGGACTACCGCCAACGCCCGGCGGCGCAGAGACCCAGTACTTC
cdr3_aa: CATSDLGLPPTPGGAETQYF

clone_size: -
v_call: TRBV5-8
j_call: TRBJ2-7
d_call: -
cdr3_nt: TGTGCCAGCAGCTATTATTTTTACGAGCAGTACTTC
cdr3_aa: CASSYYFYEQYF

clone_size: few
v_call: TRBV5-1
j_call: TRBJ2-3
d_call: -
cdr3_nt: TGCGCCAGCAACAAGGACGGGAGCACAGATACGCAGTATTTT
cdr3_aa: CASNKDGSTDTQYF

clone_size: -
v_call: TRBV5-5
j_call: TRBJ2-2
d_call: -
cdr3_nt: TGTGCCAGCAGCTTGTGGGGGCTGGGGACCGGGGAGCTGTTTTTT
cdr3_aa: CASSLWGLGTGELFF

clone_size: -
v_call: TRBV12-3/TRBV12-4
j_call: TRBJ1-4
d_call: -
cdr3_nt: TGTGCCAGCAGTTTTTCTCGAGTATCTGGACCTGAAAAACTGTTTTTT
cdr3_aa: CASSFSRVSGPEKLFF

clone_size: -
v_call: TRBV4-2
j_call: TRBJ2-5
d_call: TRBD2
cdr3_nt: TGTGCCAGCAGCCAACAACTAGCGGGAGAGACCCAGTACTTC
cdr3_aa: CASSQQLAGETQYF

clone_size: -
v_call: TRBV10-3
j_call: TRBJ1-5
d_call: TRBD1
cdr3_nt: TGTGCCATCAGAGAGGGGGCCTATCAGCCCCAGCATTTT
cdr3_aa: CAIREGAYQPQHF

clone_size: many
v_call: TRBV14
j_call: TRBJ2-1
d_call: TRBD2
cdr3_nt: TGTGCCAGCAGCCCGGTGGCGGGAGGGCCTCGGAATGAGCAGTTCTTC
cdr3_aa: CASSPVAGGPRNEQFF

clone_size: -
v_call: TRBV10-3
j_call: TRBJ2-1
d_call: -
cdr3_nt: TGTGCCATCAGTGAGAAAATCGGCTACAATGAGCAGTTCTTC
cdr3_aa: CAISEKIGYNEQFF

clone_size: -
v_call: TRBV9
j_call: TRBJ2-1
d_call: -
cdr3_nt: TGTGCCAGCGGAAGAGGCCCACCCTTATACAATGAGCAGTTCTTC
cdr3_aa: CASGRGPPLYNEQFF

clone_size: few
v_call: TRBV4-1
j_call: TRBJ2-7
d_call: -
cdr3_nt: TGCGCCAGCAGCCAAGATCCGGTCACGAGTTTGGCCCCCCACGAGCAGTACTTC
cdr3_aa: CASSQDPVTSLAPHEQYF

clone_size: many
v_call: TRBV29-1
j_call: TRBJ2-7
d_call: -
cdr3_nt: TGCAGCGTTGGAGGCTACTACGAGCAGTACTTC
cdr3_aa: CSVGGYYEQYF

clone_size: -
v_call: TRBV7-2
j_call: TRBJ1-2
d_call: TRBD1
cdr3_nt: TGTGCCAGCAGCATGCAACCGGGACAGGCCCGCTACACCTTC
cdr3_aa: CASSMQPGQARYTF

clone_size: many
v_call: TRBV5-1
j_call: TRBJ2-7
d_call: -
cdr3_nt: TGCGCCAGCAGCTTGTTTCAGGGAACCTACGAGCAGTACTTC
cdr3_aa: CASSLFQGTYEQYF

clone_size: -
v_call: TRBV4-3
j_call: TRBJ1-1
d_call: -
cdr3_nt: TGCGCCAGCAGCCGACACAGCGCGGCGGGGGACACTGAAGCTTTCTTT
cdr3_aa: CASSRHSAAGDTEAFF

clone_size: many
v_call: TRBV29-1
j_call: TRBJ2-3
d_call: -
cdr3_nt: TGCAGCGTTGTCTCCCCTGGGGGGACATTCACAGATACGCAGTATTTT
cdr3_aa: CSVVSPGGTFTDTQYF

clone_size: -
v_call: TRBV9
j_call: TRBJ2-1
d_call: -
cdr3_nt: TGTGCCAGCACCATACAAGGGGACTCCTACAATGAGCAGTTCTTC
cdr3_aa: CASTIQGDSYNEQFF

clone_size: many
v_call: TRBV4-1
j_call: TRBJ2-7
d_call: TRBD1
cdr3_nt: TGTGCCAGCAGCCAGGGGGCCTACGAGCAGTACTTC
cdr3_aa: CASSQGAYEQYF

clone_size: few
v_call: TRBV27
j_call: TRBJ2-7
d_call: -
cdr3_nt: TGTGCCAGCAGTTTATCGGGACATTTCTACGAGCAGTACTTC
cdr3_aa: CASSLSGHFYEQYF

clone_size: -
v_call: TRBV5-1
j_call: TRBJ2-7
d_call: TRBD2
cdr3_nt: TGCGCCAGCAGCTTCTTCCCGGGAGGAGGGACCTACGAGCAGTACTTC
cdr3_aa: CASSFFPGGGTYEQYF

clone_size: -
v_call: TRBV29-1
j_call: TRBJ1-4
d_call: -
cdr3_nt: TGCAGCGCACAGGAGGGAGTCGATGAAAAACTGTTTTTT
cdr3_aa: CSAQEGVDEKLFF

clone_size: few
v_call: TRBV5-1
j_call: TRBJ2-7
d_call: -
cdr3_nt: TGCGCCAGCAGCCCCCGCCTAGATTTGAGCGAGCAGTACTTC
cdr3_aa: CASSPRLDLSEQYF

clone_size: -
v_call: TRBV6-2/TRBV6-3
j_call: TRBJ2-7
d_call: TRBD1
cdr3_nt: TGTGCCAGCAGCACCAACCGGGACAGGGTCCTCGAGCAGTACTTC
cdr3_aa: CASSTNRDRVLEQYF

clone_size: many
v_call: TRBV24-1
j_call: TRBJ2-3
d_call: -
cdr3_nt: TGTGCCACCCAGAAAACGGGGGATACGCAGTATTTT
cdr3_aa: CATQKTGDTQYF

clone_size: few
v_call: TRBV5-6
j_call: TRBJ2-1
d_call: -
cdr3_nt: TGTGCCAGCAGCTTGGGCCTTGGGGGACCCGAGCAGTTCTTC
cdr3_aa: CASSLGLGGPEQFF

clone_size: -
v_call: TRBV6-4
j_call: TRBJ2-3
d_call: -
cdr3_nt: TGTGCCAGCAGTGAGACCAGTTTTTGGACTAGCACAGATACGCAGTATTTT
cdr3_aa: CASSETSFWTSTDTQYF

clone_size: few
v_call: TRBV20-1
j_call: TRBJ2-7
d_call: -
cdr3_nt: TGCAGTGCTAGCCTCAGGTCCATCCCAGAGCAGTACTTC
cdr3_aa: CSASLRSIPEQYF

clone_size: many
v_call: TRBV5-1
j_call: TRBJ1-2
d_call: -
cdr3_nt: TGCGCCAGCAGCCCCCGTTGGCCAGGCAACTATGGCTACACCTTC
cdr3_aa: CASSPRWPGNYGYTF

clone_size: once
v_call: TRBV10-3
j_call: TRBJ2-7
d_call: TRBD2
cdr3_nt: TGTGCCATCAGTGAGTCCGCTAGCGGCTTCTCCTACGAGCAGTACTTC
cdr3_aa: CAISESASGFSYEQYF

clone_size: few
v_call: TRBV6-4
j_call: TRBJ1-1
d_call: TRBD1
cdr3_nt: TGTGCCAGCAGTGACTCCCCGGACAGGGATTCAACCGAAGCTTTCTTT
cdr3_aa: CASSDSPDRDSTEAFF

clone_size: many
v_call: TRBV5-8
j_call: TRBJ2-7
d_call: TRBD2
cdr3_nt: TGTGCCAGCCCGTATGGGCTAGCGGTTTACGAGCAGTACTTC
cdr3_aa: CASPYGLAVYEQYF

clone_size: -
v_call: TRBV18
j_call: TRBJ1-1
d_call: -
cdr3_nt: TGTGCCAGCTCACCCCGGGTAACGACGACTGAAGCTTTCTTT
cdr3_aa: CASSPRVTTTEAFF

clone_size: -
v_call: TRBV18
j_call: TRBJ2-1
d_call: TRBD2
cdr3_nt: TGTGCCAGCCTTCCTAGCGGGAGGACCTACAATGAGCAGTTCTTC
cdr3_aa: CASLPSGRTYNEQFF

clone_size: few
v_call: TRBV20-1
j_call: TRBJ2-7
d_call: -
cdr3_nt: TGCAGTCCTTCGAGGGTGGAGCGGTCCTACGAGCAGTACTTC
cdr3_aa: CSPSRVERSYEQYF

clone_size: many
v_call: TRBV5-1
j_call: TRBJ1-4
d_call: -
cdr3_nt: TGCGCCAGCAGCCCTAGGGGGGAAAAACTGTTTTTT
cdr3_aa: CASSPRGEKLFF